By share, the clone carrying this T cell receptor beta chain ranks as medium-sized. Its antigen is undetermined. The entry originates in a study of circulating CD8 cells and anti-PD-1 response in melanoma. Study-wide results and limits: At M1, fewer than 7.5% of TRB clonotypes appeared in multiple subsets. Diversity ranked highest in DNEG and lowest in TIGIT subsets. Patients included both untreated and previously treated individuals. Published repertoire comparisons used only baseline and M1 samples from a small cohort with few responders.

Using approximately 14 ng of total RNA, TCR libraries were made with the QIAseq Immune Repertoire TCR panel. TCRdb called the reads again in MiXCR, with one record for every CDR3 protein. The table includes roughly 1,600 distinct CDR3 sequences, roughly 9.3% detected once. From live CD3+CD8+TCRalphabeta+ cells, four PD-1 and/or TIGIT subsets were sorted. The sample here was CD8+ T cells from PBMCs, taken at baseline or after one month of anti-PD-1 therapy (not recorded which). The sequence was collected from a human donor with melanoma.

As DNA, the CDR3 is TGTGCCAGCAGCCCTTCCGCAGGGTCTGGTCAGCCCCAGCATTTT. Translating gives CASSPSAGSGQPQHF. The rearrangement uses TRBV9 and TRBJ1-5; tentative D call: TRBD1 (5 bases). V was pared by 4 bases and J by 6 bases, with 17 bases between. Germline CDR1 is SGDLS and CDR2 is YYNGEE. CDR3 length equals 15 residues.